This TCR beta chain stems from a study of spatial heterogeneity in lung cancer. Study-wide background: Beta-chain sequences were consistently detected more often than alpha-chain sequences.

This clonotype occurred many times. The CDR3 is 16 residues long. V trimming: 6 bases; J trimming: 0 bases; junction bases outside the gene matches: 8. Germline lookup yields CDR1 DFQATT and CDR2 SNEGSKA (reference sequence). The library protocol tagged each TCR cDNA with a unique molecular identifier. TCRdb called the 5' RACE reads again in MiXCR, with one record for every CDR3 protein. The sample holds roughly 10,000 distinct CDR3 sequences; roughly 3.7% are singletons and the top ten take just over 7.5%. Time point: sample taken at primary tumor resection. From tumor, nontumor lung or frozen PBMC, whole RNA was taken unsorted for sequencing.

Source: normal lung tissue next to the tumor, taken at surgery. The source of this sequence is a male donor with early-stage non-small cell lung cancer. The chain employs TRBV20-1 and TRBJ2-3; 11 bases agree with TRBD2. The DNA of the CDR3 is TGCAGTGCCCAACCGCTAGCGGGGGGAAGCACAGATACGCAGTATTTT. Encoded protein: CSAQPLAGGSTDTQYF.